This T cell receptor (beta chain) was recorded in a study of blood T cell repertoires in COVID-19. Study-wide context: The study drew acute and convalescent COVID-19 samples from the United States, Italy and Spain.

This clone was recorded a few times. Repertoires were generated with immunoSEQ multiplex PCR, while TCRdb's copy carries only in-frame clones and drops some. This sample has 200,000 to 250,000 clones; around four fifths occur once, and the top ten carry roughly 2.9%. V shed 5 bases and J shed 3 bases, with 17 bases lying between them. This CDR3 region has 16 residues. The germline V gene has CDR1 PRHDT and CDR2 FYEKMQ (reference sequence). The rearrangement uses TRBV13 and TRBJ2-1; the D gene is possibly TRBD2 (6 bases). The TCR comes from a man in his forties or fifties with active or convalescent COVID-19. The sequencing sample was made of peripheral blood. CDR3 protein: CASSALERALYNEQFF. The CDR3 region has the DNA TGTGCCAGCAGCGCCCTCGAGCGGGCCCTCTACAATGAGCAGTTCTTC.